This entry is about one TCR beta chain. Generated by immunoSEQ multiplex PCR, the TCRdb table keeps only in-frame clones and is missing some. Of 65,000 to 90,000 clones detected, around 90% appear once; the ten largest clones hold under 0.3%. The length of the CDR3 is 14 residues. J was trimmed by 7 bases and V by 4 bases; bases with no gene match: 3. Germline CDR1 and CDR2: MNHEY and SVGAGI. The source of the sample is a study of T cell changes during pregnancy in multiple sclerosis. This material consisted of CD4+ T cells from peripheral blood mononuclear cells, taken after pregnancy. This chain links TRBV6-5 with TRBJ1-4; TRBD1 matches 10 bases. This clonotype originated in a female donor with multiple sclerosis, enrolled in a pregnancy study. DNA of the CDR3: TGTGCCAGCAGTTCCGACAGGGGGCCTGAAAAACTGTTTTTT. Translation: CASSSDRGPEKLFF.